The 7 T cell receptor beta chains in this list originate from one sample, sequenced in a study of spatial heterogeneity in lung cancer. Time point defined: blood at routine non-recurrence follow-up after resection. MiXCR was run by TCRdb on the 5' RACE reads, yielding one entry per CDR3 protein. The table includes about 17,000 distinct CDR3 sequences, under 20% detected once. The input for sequencing was PBMCs, taken at follow-up. These receptors came from a male donor with early-stage non-small cell lung cancer.

This clonotype has just a few counts. V usage is TRBV4-1 and J usage is TRBJ1-1; unclear D gene. CDR1 MGHRA and CDR2 YSYEKL come from the germline V gene. Deletions cut 1 base from V and 7 bases from J, with 10 bases between. This CDR3 is 13 amino acids long. The CDR3 DNA reads as TGCGCCAGCAGCCAAGGTACGGAACTTGAAGCTTTCTTT. It translates to CASSQGTELEAFF.

The genes are TRBV27 and TRBJ2-7; 7 bases map to TRBD1. The CDR3 extends over 15 amino acids. The V gene end was trimmed by 4 bases and the J gene end by 3 bases; junction bases not matched to a gene: 9. The V gene's germline CDR1 is MNHEY and CDR2 SMNVEV (reference sequence). CDR3 region: CASSSRGQYLYEQYF. The CDR3 DNA is TGTGCCAGCAGTTCCAGGGGACAGTACCTCTACGAGCAGTACTTC.

In its sample, this clonotype ranks as medium-sized. V and J are TRBV5-4 and TRBJ1-4; D perhaps matches TRBD1 (5 bases). The length of the CDR3 is 14 residues. Germline CDR1 and CDR2: SGHNT and YYREEE (reference sequence). Trimming shortened V by 4 bases and J by 5 bases, and 12 bases separated the two germline ends. The DNA for the CDR3 is TGTGCCAGCAGCCCGGGACGGCTAAATGAAAAACTGTTTTTT. This codes for CASSPGRLNEKLFF.

V gene TRBV29-1 combines with J gene TRBJ2-1; D is undetermined. This CDR3 has 10 residues. Per germline, CDR1 SQVTM and CDR2 ANQGSEA. Trimming left V 3 bases short and J 3 bases short, with 0 bases between. DNA for the CDR3: TGCAGCGTTGACTACAATGAGCAGTTCTTC. Encoded protein: CSVDYNEQFF.

In the case of this clonotype: A much larger clone sits a single nucleotide away, making a read error possible. The chain couples TRBV7-3 to TRBJ2-7; D may correspond to TRBD1 or TRBD2 (5 bases each). Germline lookup yields CDR1 SGHTA and CDR2 FQGTGA. The CDR3 is made up of 13 amino acids. The CDR3 DNA is TGTGCCAGCAGCCCGGGACCGTCCTACGTGCAGTACTTC. Its protein is CASSPGPSYVQYF. Together with reference TRBV7-3 and TRBJ2-7, the CDR3 gives the full variable domain: GAGVSQTPSNKVTEKGKYVELRCDPISGHTALYWYRQSLGQGPEFLIYFQGTGAADDSGLPNDRFFAVRPEGSVSTLKIQRTERGDSAVYLCASSPGPSYVQYFGPGTRLTVT.

The CDR3, as DNA: TGTGCCAGCAGCCAAGAGTCCCGGGGGAGTAGCTCCTACAATGAGCAGTTCTTC. Translated: CASSQESRGSSSYNEQFF. The rearrangement links TRBV3-1 to TRBJ2-1; a possible D gene is TRBD2 (6 bases). The CDR3 spans 18 residues. Trimming took off 0 bases at V and 0 bases at J, with 15 bases between the two ends. Germline loops: CDR1 LGHDT, CDR2 YNNKEL (reference sequence).

This clonotype showed up many times. CDR3 nucleotide sequence: TGTGCCAGCAGTTTTGTGCGGGGCGCAATATCAGATACGCAGTATTTT. Its translation: CASSFVRGAISDTQYF. This chain connects TRBV27 to TRBJ2-3; weak D call: TRBD2 (6 bases). V lost 3 bases to trimming and J lost 4 bases, with 17 bases between them. CDR1 and CDR2 from the germline V gene are MNHEY and SMNVEV (reference sequence). This CDR3 spans 16 amino acids.